This T cell receptor beta chain was sequenced during a study of CD8 T cells in Susac syndrome. With V trimmed by 4 bases and J by 2 bases, 8 bases remained unmatched. CDR1 and CDR2 (germline): SGHRS, YFSETQ. There are 17 residues in the CDR3. RNA in amounts of 0.5 to 1 ug was reverse transcribed with random hexamers. TCRdb reprocessed the immunoSEQ multiplex PCR reads with MiXCR, giving one entry per CDR3 protein. The profile shows 170,000 or so distinct CDR3 sequences, about 93% of them singletons. CD8+ and CD4+ T cells taken from blood had their TCR beta sequenced. Treatment-naive patients with stable or active relapsing-remitting disease served as multiple sclerosis controls.

The J gene is TRBJ2-6, the V gene TRBV5-1, with TRBD1 matching 8 bases. The source of this sequence is a human donor with multiple sclerosis. Material for sequencing was CD4+ T cells from PBMCs. In nucleotides, the CDR3 is TGCGCCAGCAGCAGCTTGTTCAGGGGGCCTGGGGCCAACGTCCTGACTTTC. Its protein is CASSSLFRGPGANVLTF. Filled out from reference TRBV5-1 and TRBJ2-6, the complete variable domain reads KAGVTQTPRYLIKTRGQQVTLSCSPISGHRSVSWYQQTPGQGLQFLFEYFSETQRNKGNFPGRFSGRQFSNSRSEMNVSTLELGDSALYLCASSSLFRGPGANVLTFGAGSRLTVL.